The 27 T cell receptor beta chains presented below share a single source sample, sequenced in a study of OX40 agonist ivuxolimab in advanced cancers. The method was immunoSEQ multiplex PCR; TCRdb's version includes in-frame clones alone and lacks a portion of them. The profile shows roughly 50,000 clones, approximately 80% of them singletons. Source: CD4+ or CD8+ T cells sorted from blood, taken in a trial of the OX40 agonist ivuxolimab. These receptors were collected from an adult with an advanced solid tumor such as melanoma, head and neck, liver or kidney cancer.

The genes are TRBV7-9 and TRBJ2-3; weak D call: TRBD1 (5 bases). CDR1 is SEHNR, CDR2 FQNEAQ, per germline (reference sequence). This CDR3 region has 14 residues. Trimming took 3 bases from V and 0 from J, leaving 7 bases between them. CDR3 bases: TGTGCCAGCAGCTTCGACAGTAGCACAGATACGCAGTATTTT. Translating gives CASSFDSSTDTQYF. Full variable domain (outside the CDR3, taken from reference TRBV7-9 and TRBJ2-3): DTGVSQNPRHKITKRGQNVTFRCDPISEHNRLYWYRQTLGQGPEFLTYFQNEAQLEKSRLLSDRFSAERPKGSFSTLEIQRTEQGDSAMYLCASSFDSSTDTQYFGPGTRLTVL.

The chain employs TRBV27 and TRBJ2-3, with D possibly matching TRBD2 (5 bases). The CDR3 runs to 16 residues. CDR1 MNHEY and CDR2 SMNVEV come from the germline V gene (reference sequence). The V and J ends lost 5 bases and 4 bases respectively, with 19 bases between them. The CDR3 loop reads CASSIGLRRWADTQYF. The CDR3 DNA is TGTGCCAGCAGTATCGGACTCCGACGATGGGCAGATACGCAGTATTTT.

The chain couples TRBV2 to TRBJ2-1, with D possibly matching TRBD2 (5 bases). The germline V and J ends were trimmed by 8 bases and 8 bases, with 16 bases remaining between them. The CDR3 is made up of 13 amino acids. Germline CDR1 SNHLY, CDR2 FYNNEI. CDR3 bases: TGTGCCAGCTGCTCGGGGTTCGGGTATGAGCAGTTCTTC. This gives the protein CASCSGFGYEQFF.

The gene calls are TRBV2 and TRBJ2-1; no definite D call. CDR1 is SNHLY and CDR2 is FYNNEI in the germline V gene. This CDR3 has 13 amino acids. V lost 7 bases to trimming and J lost 3 bases, with 10 bases between them. The DNA for the CDR3 is TGTGCCAGCACCGACGGTGACTACAATGAGCAGTTCTTC. The encoded protein is CASTDGDYNEQFF.

The chain combines TRBV5-1 with TRBJ1-1; 9 bases align to TRBD1. Trimming removed 4 bases from V and 5 bases from J; junction bases left unmatched: 12. Germline values: CDR1 SGHRS, CDR2 YFSETQ. CDR3 length: 16 amino acids. The CDR3 sequence: CASSPAQTGGRTEAFF. The DNA for the CDR3 is TGCGCCAGCAGCCCTGCTCAAACAGGGGGCAGGACTGAAGCTTTCTTT.

The chain has TRBV18 and TRBJ1-6; D is unresolved. The CDR3 contains 15 residues. V lost 3 bases and J lost 0, with 6 bases in between. The V gene's germline CDR1 is KGHSH and CDR2 LQKENI. CDR3 DNA: TGTGCCAGCTCACCGGACTTCTCCTATAATTCACCCCTCCACTTT. Its translation: CASSPDFSYNSPLHF. The full variable domain, completed using reference TRBV18 and TRBJ1-6, is NAGVMQNPRHLVRRRGQEARLRCSPMKGHSHVYWYRQLPEEGLKFMVYLQKENIIDESGMPKERFSAEFPKEGPSILRIQQVVRGDSAAYFCASSPDFSYNSPLHFGNGTRLTVT.

V usage is TRBV11-1 and J usage is TRBJ2-3; 9 bases are shared with TRBD2. Germline CDR1 is SGHAT and CDR2 is FQDESV (reference sequence). The length of the CDR3 is 19 residues. Unmatched junction bases numbered 16, after V lost 4 bases and J lost 2 bases. The CDR3 spells CASSYHLAGAGPITDTQYF. The CDR3 DNA reads as TGTGCCAGCAGCTACCACTTAGCGGGAGCGGGCCCGATCACAGATACGCAGTATTTT.

V and J are TRBV7-8 and TRBJ1-2; no clear D gene. Germline lookup yields CDR1 SGHVS and CDR2 FQNEAQ. This CDR3 contains 15 residues. Trimming stripped 3 bases from V and 1 base from J, with 12 bases between. The CDR3 sequence: CASSFGPSLNYGYTF. In nucleotides, the CDR3 is TGTGCCAGCAGCTTCGGGCCCAGCCTTAACTATGGCTACACCTTC. Full variable domain (outside the CDR3, taken from reference TRBV7-8 and TRBJ1-2): GAGVSQSPRYKVAKRGQDVALRCDPISGHVSLFWYQQALGQGPEFLTYFQNEAQLDKSGLPSDRFFAERPEGSVSTLKIQRTQQEDSAVYLCASSFGPSLNYGYTFGSGTRLTVV.

In this sample, this clone turned up once. CDR3 nucleotide sequence: TGTGCCAGCACGCAGTTCCGCTCTGGAAACACCATATATTTT. It encodes CASTQFRSGNTIYF. V and J are TRBV7-9 and TRBJ1-3; D not resolved. This CDR3 is 14 amino acids long. CDR1 and CDR2 (germline): SEHNR, FQNEAQ (reference sequence). Trimming pared 7 bases from V and 0 bases from J, leaving 10 bases between.

J is TRBJ2-7 and V is TRBV15; D gene uncertain. This CDR3 contains 12 residues. V was trimmed by 3 bases and J by 3 bases, leaving 6 bases between them. The germline V gene has CDR1 LNHNV and CDR2 YYDKDF (reference sequence). CDR3 sequence: CATSRDDYEQYF. The DNA for the CDR3 is TGTGCCACCAGCAGGGATGACTACGAGCAGTACTTC. The full variable domain, completed using reference TRBV15 and TRBJ2-7, is DAMVIQNPRYQVTQFGKPVTLSCSQTLNHNVMYWYQQKSSQAPKLLFHYYDKDFNNEADTPDNFQSRRPNTSFCFLDIRSPGLGDTAMYLCATSRDDYEQYFGPGTRLTVT.

The V call is TRBV6-1, the J call TRBJ2-3; D possibly matches TRBD1 or TRBD2 (5 bases each). In germline, CDR1 is MNHNS, CDR2 SASEGT. Trimming cost V 6 bases and J 0 bases, with 13 bases left between them. The CDR3 runs 15 residues. CDR3 in amino acids: CASRPKRDSTDTQYF. CDR3 in DNA: TGTGCCAGCAGACCAAAAAGGGACAGCACAGATACGCAGTATTTT.

This chain connects TRBV7-7 to TRBJ2-3; D perhaps matches TRBD1 (6 bases). This CDR3 has 15 residues. Trimming cost V 4 bases and J 0 bases, with 11 bases left between them. CDR1 SSHAT and CDR2 FNYEAQ come from the germline V gene (reference sequence). The CDR3 region has the DNA TGTGCCAGCAGCTCCCTGGGGGCTAGCACAGATACGCAGTATTTT. It yields the protein CASSSLGASTDTQYF.

The V gene is TRBV19, the J gene TRBJ2-1, with TRBD2 matching 8 bases. CDR1 is LNHDA and CDR2 is SQIVND in the germline V gene (reference sequence). The CDR3 is 13 residues long. Losses at the gene ends were 5 bases for V and 9 bases for J; bases not matched to a gene: 6. The CDR3 here is CASSPGRGFEQFF. The CDR3 DNA is TGTGCCAGTAGTCCCGGGAGGGGGTTTGAGCAGTTCTTC.

This clone was recorded once. The rearrangement links TRBV9 to TRBJ2-3, with 7 bases that match TRBD2. The germline V gene has CDR1 SGDLS and CDR2 YYNGEE. V trimming: 0 bases; J trimming: 2 bases; junction bases outside the gene matches: 3. This CDR3 contains 15 residues. CDR3 coding DNA: TGTGCCAGCAGCGTAGCCAGCGGGGTCACAGATACGCAGTATTTT. This gives the protein CASSVASGVTDTQYF.

The table lists this clone with a count of one. The chain recombines TRBV4-2 with TRBJ2-7, with 7 bases identical to TRBD2. CDR3 size: 13 residues. Germline assignment: CDR1 LGHNA and CDR2 YNFKEQ. Losses at the gene ends were 4 bases for V and 7 bases for J; bases not matched to a gene: 7. In DNA, the CDR3 is TGTGCCAGCAGCCTGGGGGGGGATAGGGAGCAGTACTTC. Translation: CASSLGGDREQYF.

V is TRBV6-4 and J is TRBJ2-1, with a possible D match to TRBD2 (6 bases). CDR1 is MRHNA, CDR2 SNTAGT, per germline. V lost 0 bases and J lost 6, with 12 bases in between. CDR3 length: 15 amino acids. Here the CDR3 DNA reads TGTGCCAGCAGTGACTCTGCGGGATCCAGCAATGAGCAGTTCTTC. Its protein is CASSDSAGSSNEQFF.

This chain links TRBV5-1 with TRBJ2-5; TRBD1 is a possible D gene (6 bases). CDR1 and CDR2 (germline): SGHRS, YFSETQ. V was cut by 4 bases and J by 2 bases, with 9 bases left in between. The CDR3 runs to 13 residues. As DNA, the CDR3 is TGCGCCAGCAGCCCCGGACAGCAAGAGACCCAGTACTTC. Translation: CASSPGQQETQYF. The entire variable domain, with the rest obtained from reference TRBV5-1 and TRBJ2-5, is as follows: KAGVTQTPRYLIKTRGQQVTLSCSPISGHRSVSWYQQTPGQGLQFLFEYFSETQRNKGNFPGRFSGRQFSNSRSEMNVSTLELGDSALYLCASSPGQQETQYFGPGTRLLVL.

The chain links TRBV28 to TRBJ2-1, with 7 positions matching TRBD1. This CDR3 comprises 16 residues. V was pared by 5 bases and J by 0 bases, with 7 bases of the junction left unmatched. Germline CDR1 and CDR2: MDHEN and SYDVKM. CDR3 region: CASSRRTGASYNEQFF. In DNA form, the CDR3 reads TGTGCCAGCAGTCGAAGGACAGGCGCCTCCTACAATGAGCAGTTCTTC. The full variable domain, in which reference TRBV28 and TRBJ2-1 provide the parts outside the CDR3, is DVKVTQSSRYLVKRTGEKVFLECVQDMDHENMFWYRQDPGLGLRLIYFSYDVKMKEKGDIPEGYSVSREKKERFSLILESASTNQTSMYLCASSRRTGASYNEQFFGPGTRLTVL.

The chain links TRBV4-1 to TRBJ1-5; no reliable D call. The CDR3 runs 17 residues. The germline V gene encodes CDR1 MGHRA and CDR2 YSYEKL. Trimming pared 1 base from V and 1 base from J, leaving 14 bases between. The CDR3 nucleotides are TGCGCCAGCAGCCAAGCGGGTCTTCTCCGGAGCAATCAGCCCCAGCATTTT. This gives the protein CASSQAGLLRSNQPQHF.

The CDR3 bases are TGTGCCAGCAGCTTAGGAGGGTACTACGAGCAGTACTTC. As protein: CASSLGGYYEQYF. The V gene is TRBV5-5, the J gene TRBJ2-7; D may be TRBD2 (6 bases). The CDR3 contains 13 residues. The germline V gene encodes CDR1 SGHKS and CDR2 YYEKEE (reference sequence). V gave up 2 bases and J gave up 3 bases, with 9 bases separating them.

This rearrangement joins TRBV5-1 to TRBJ2-5; 8 bases are shared with TRBD2. CDR1 and CDR2 (germline): SGHRS, YFSETQ. The CDR3 length is 16 residues. The junction had 12 bases not matched to a gene; V was cut back by 1 base and J by 7 bases. The CDR3 DNA follows: TGCGCCAGCAGCTTGTTAGCGGGATTTGAAGTTGGGACCCAGTACTTC. Encoded protein: CASSLLAGFEVGTQYF.

V and J are TRBV4-3 and TRBJ2-1; 8 nucleotides agree with TRBD2. This CDR3 has 16 residues. The trim removed 4 bases at V and 0 bases at J, leaving 5 bases unmatched. Per the germline V gene, CDR1 is LGHNA and CDR2 is YSLEER. In DNA, the CDR3 is TGCGCCAGCAGCCCCTTGAGCGGGAGCTCCTACAATGAGCAGTTCTTC. Protein sequence: CASSPLSGSSYNEQFF.

The chain has TRBV5-4 and TRBJ2-1; 10 bases agree with TRBD1. Germline CDR1 reads SGHNT; CDR2 reads YYREEE (reference sequence). Trimming at V came to 3 bases and at J to 7 bases, leaving 4 bases not matched to a gene. The CDR3 covers 14 residues. CDR3 region: CASSSPGQGNEQFF. CDR3 nucleotides: TGTGCCAGCAGCTCGCCGGGACAGGGGAATGAGCAGTTCTTC.

The CDR3 nucleotides are TGTGCCAGCAGCGTATCCGGCAGAGGGGCCACAGATACGCAGTATTTT. It is translated as CASSVSGRGATDTQYF. The gene calls are TRBV9 and TRBJ2-3; D may be TRBD1 or TRBD2 (5 bases each). The length of the CDR3 is 16 residues. Trimming took off 1 base at V and 2 bases at J, with 14 bases between the two ends. The germline V gene has CDR1 SGDLS and CDR2 YYNGEE.

The rearrangement joins TRBV29-1 to TRBJ2-3; 7 bases align to TRBD2. This CDR3 is built from 12 residues. V shed 0 bases, J shed 9 bases, and the junction held 3 bases outside the gene matches. CDR1 and CDR2 (germline): SQVTM, ANQGSEA. The DNA of the CDR3 is TGCAGCGTTGAAGAAGGGCGGGAGACGCAGTATTTT. Amino acid sequence: CSVEEGRETQYF.

V gene TRBV19 combines with J gene TRBJ1-4; D is uncertain. This CDR3 spans 13 amino acids. The V gene lost 3 bases and the J gene lost 6 bases, with 8 bases spanning the gap. Germline V gene sequence: CDR1 LNHDA, CDR2 SQIVND (reference sequence). The CDR3 reads CASSIGTYEKLFF. The CDR3, as DNA: TGTGCCAGTAGTATCGGCACGTATGAAAAACTGTTTTTT.

The chain has TRBV6-5 and TRBJ1-5, with D maybe TRBD1 (5 bases). This CDR3 has 14 residues. The V and J ends lost 7 bases and 7 bases respectively, with 17 bases between them. CDR1 and CDR2 from the germline V gene are MNHEY and SVGAGI. CDR3 region: CASNPAPGDQPQHF. Here the CDR3 DNA reads TGTGCCAGCAATCCCGCCCCGGGGGACCAGCCCCAGCATTTT.